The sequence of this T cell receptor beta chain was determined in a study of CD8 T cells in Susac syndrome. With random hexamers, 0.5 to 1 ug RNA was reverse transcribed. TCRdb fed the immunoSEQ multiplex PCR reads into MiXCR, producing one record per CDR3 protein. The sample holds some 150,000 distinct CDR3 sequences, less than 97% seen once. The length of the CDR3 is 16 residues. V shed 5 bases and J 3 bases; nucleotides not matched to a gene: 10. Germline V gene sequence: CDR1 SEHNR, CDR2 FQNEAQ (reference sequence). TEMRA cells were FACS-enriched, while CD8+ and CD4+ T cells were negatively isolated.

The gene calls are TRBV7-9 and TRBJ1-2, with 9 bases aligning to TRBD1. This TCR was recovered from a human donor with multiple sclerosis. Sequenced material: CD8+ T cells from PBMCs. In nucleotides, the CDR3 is TGTGCCAGCAGCCCTCCCCGACAGGGGGGCGACTATGGCTACACCTTC. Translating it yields CASSPPRQGGDYGYTF.